These 25 T cell receptor beta chains were all obtained from the same sample, sequenced in a study of control samples from healthy donors and cancer patients. Libraries were prepared by immunoSEQ multiplex PCR; TCRdb keeps only in-frame clonotypes and omits some of them. The table includes 100,000 to 150,000 clones, approximately 84% detected once. The sequencing input was blood. These receptors originate from a man aged 18-30 years in good health.

The rearrangement uses TRBV7-2 and TRBJ2-1; the D gene is possibly TRBD2 (6 bases). The ends were cut back, 6 bases at V and 7 bases at J, with 16 bases in the middle. CDR3 size: 14 residues. The V gene's germline CDR1 is SGHTA and CDR2 FQGNSA. CDR3 DNA sequence: TGTGCCAGCAGTCCCTTGGGGGGACGGAATGAGCAGTTCTTC. Its translation is CASSPLGGRNEQFF. Complete variable domain (other parts from reference TRBV7-2 and TRBJ2-1): GAGVSQSPSNKVTEKGKDVELRCDPISGHTALYWYRQSLGQGLEFLIYFQGNSAPDKSGLPSDRFSAERTGGSVSTLTIQRTQQEDSAVYLCASSPLGGRNEQFFGPGTRLTVL.

The rearrangement links TRBV28 to TRBJ2-1, with D perhaps TRBD1 (6 bases). This CDR3 region has 17 residues. Germline lookup yields CDR1 MDHEN and CDR2 SYDVKM. The V gene lost 1 base and the J gene lost 10 bases, with 23 bases spanning the gap. The CDR3 nucleotides read TGTGCCAGCAGTTTATATTTTGTGGGGCGGTCAAGGGGGGAGCAGTTCTTC. It codes for CASSLYFVGRSRGEQFF.

The chain combines TRBV29-1 with TRBJ2-7; 8 bases are a match to TRBD2. The CDR3 consists of 15 residues. CDR1 and CDR2 from the germline V gene are SQVTM and ANQGSEA. Unmatched junction bases numbered 11, after V lost 4 bases and J lost 3 bases. The CDR3 DNA is TGCAGCGTTGCAGGGGTACTAGCGGATAACTACGAGCAGTACTTC. Translated, it gives CSVAGVLADNYEQYF.

V is TRBV6-6 and J is TRBJ2-7; TRBD1 is a possible D gene (6 bases). Trimming removed 5 bases at V and 6 bases at J, with 26 bases between. Germline CDR1 reads MNHNY; CDR2 reads SVGAGI (reference sequence). The CDR3 covers 17 residues. The CDR3, as DNA: TGTGCCAGCAGTCGGGACATCCGATGGGGCTTACTAAGCGAGCAGTACTTC. This encodes CASSRDIRWGLLSEQYF.

The rearrangement uses TRBV29-1 and TRBJ2-7; 10 nucleotides align to TRBD1. J gave up 7 bases and V 6 bases, and 9 bases lay outside the gene matches. CDR1 SQVTM and CDR2 ANQGSEA come from the germline V gene. The CDR3 totals 13 residues. CDR3: CSVSRDRGPEQYF. The CDR3 DNA reads TGCAGCGTCTCCCGGGACAGGGGCCCAGAGCAGTACTTC.

The gene calls are TRBV7-3 and TRBJ1-2; TRBD1 agrees at 7 bases. Germline trimming cut 5 bases from V and 1 base from J; bases unmatched to any gene: 13. Germline lookup yields CDR1 SGHTA and CDR2 FQGTGA. The CDR3 totals 17 residues. CDR3 protein: CASSPNPGQRVNYGYTF. CDR3 in DNA: TGTGCCAGCAGCCCCAACCCGGGACAGAGAGTTAACTATGGCTACACCTTC.

The chain joins TRBV5-1 to TRBJ2-6; 7 bases line up with TRBD1. CDR3 size: 18 residues. The germline V gene has CDR1 SGHRS and CDR2 YFSETQ. Germline trimming cut 4 bases from V and 0 bases from J; bases unmatched to any gene: 10. The CDR3 DNA reads as TGCGCCAGCAGCCGAAGGACAGGTCCTTCCTCTGGGGCCAACGTCCTGACTTTC. The encoded protein is CASSRRTGPSSGANVLTF.

The rearrangement joins TRBV5-6 to TRBJ1-5; D call uncertain. The CDR3 consists of 16 residues. Trimming stripped 0 bases from V and 4 bases from J, with 14 bases between. The germline V gene encodes CDR1 SGHDT and CDR2 YYEEEE. The CDR3 sequence is CASSLAGGNRNQPQHF. The DNA for the CDR3 is TGTGCCAGCAGCTTGGCGGGAGGGAATAGGAATCAGCCCCAGCATTTT.

Only one count was recorded for this clone. The CDR3 region is CASSTNSGTAKDTQYF. CDR3 nucleotides: TGTGCCAGCAGCACAAACTCAGGGACAGCAAAAGATACGCAGTATTTT. The V gene is TRBV5-4, the J gene TRBJ2-3; 7 nucleotides agree with TRBD1. Germline V lookup: CDR1 SGHNT, CDR2 YYREEE (reference sequence). The CDR3 loop spans 16 amino acids. Losses at the gene ends were 4 bases for V and 5 bases for J; bases not matched to a gene: 13.

This clone came up once. The V and J genes are TRBV11-3 and TRBJ2-2; D is perhaps TRBD2 (5 bases). CDR3 length equals 15 residues. V lost 1 base and J 3 bases, leaving 9 bases between the germline ends. CDR1 is SGHNT, CDR2 YENEEA, per germline. The CDR3 coding sequence is TGTGCCAGCAGCTTAGGAAGCGGCGACACCGGGGAGCTGTTTTTT. Encoded protein: CASSLGSGDTGELFF.

V gene TRBV6-1 combines with J gene TRBJ1-1; D gene uncertain. Deletions cut 0 bases from V and 12 bases from J, with 11 bases between. Germline CDR1 is MNHNS and CDR2 is SASEGT. The CDR3 totals 12 residues. The CDR3 region is CASSEATLTTFF. The CDR3 DNA is TGTGCCAGCAGTGAAGCGACCCTGACAACTTTCTTT.

This clone appeared a single time. The chain couples TRBV27 to TRBJ2-7; TRBD1 aligns across 9 bases. The CDR3 consists of 14 residues. Germline lookup yields CDR1 MNHEY and CDR2 SMNVEV (reference sequence). Trimming cost V 3 bases and J 7 bases; bases outside gene matches: 7. As DNA, the CDR3 is TGTGCCAGCAGTTTTCCGGGACAGGGTAAGGAGCAGTACTTC. This gives the protein CASSFPGQGKEQYF.

The chain combines TRBV19 with TRBJ2-7; 10 nucleotides agree with TRBD1. The V gene end was trimmed by 6 bases and the J gene end by 5 bases; junction bases not matched to a gene: 10. Looked up from germline, CDR1 is LNHDA and CDR2 is SQIVND (reference sequence). The CDR3 sequence is 15 residues long. This CDR3 reads CASRSTGGAGHEQYF. The CDR3 DNA reads as TGTGCCAGTAGATCGACAGGGGGCGCGGGGCACGAGCAGTACTTC.

The chain has TRBV15 and TRBJ2-3; D is unclear. Trimming removed 5 bases from V and 6 bases from J, with 9 bases in between. Germline V gene lookup returns CDR1 LNHNV and CDR2 YYDKDF (reference sequence). The CDR3 covers 12 residues. The CDR3 DNA reads as TGTGCCACCAGCGGATCTCAGGATACGCAGTATTTT. It translates to CATSGSQDTQYF.

CDR3 sequence (DNA): TGCAGCGTTGGGGGGGGACAGCACACAGATACGCAGTATTTT. This sequence encodes CSVGGGQHTDTQYF. The chain carries TRBV29-1 and TRBJ2-3, with D perhaps given as TRBD1 or TRBD2 (7 bases each). The CDR3 is 14 residues long. Germline loops: CDR1 SQVTM, CDR2 ANQGSEA. Deletions cut 4 bases from V and 2 bases from J, with 13 bases between.

This chain links TRBV5-1 with TRBJ1-1; D remains ambiguous. CDR3 length equals 16 residues. V dropped 4 bases and J dropped 0 bases, with 16 bases sitting between them. The V gene's germline CDR1 is SGHRS and CDR2 YFSETQ. The CDR3 nucleotides read TGCGCCAGCAGCCCGGACGGACTCTCCATGAACACTGAAGCTTTCTTT. Translated, it gives CASSPDGLSMNTEAFF.

This sequence joins TRBV6-1 and TRBJ1-4; a weak D match, TRBD1 (5 bases). V lost 5 bases to trimming and J lost 0 bases, with 13 bases between them. CDR1 and CDR2 from the germline V gene are MNHNS and SASEGT. The CDR3 runs 16 residues. The CDR3 protein is CASSKGQGATNEKLFF. As DNA, the CDR3 is TGTGCCAGCAGTAAAGGACAAGGGGCAACTAATGAAAAACTGTTTTTT.

This clone was observed a single time. This chain connects TRBV19 to TRBJ1-5; TRBD1 might be the D (6 bases). This CDR3 has 15 residues. V was cut by 8 bases and J by 7 bases, with 21 bases left in between. CDR1 and CDR2 from the germline V gene are LNHDA and SQIVND (reference sequence). The CDR3, as DNA: TGTGCCAGTCGCCACCTTAGGGGGGACGTACAGCCCCAGCATTTT. Translated: CASRHLRGDVQPQHF.

The J gene is TRBJ1-5, the V gene TRBV7-2; no firm D call. This CDR3 comprises 14 residues. CDR1 and CDR2 from the germline V gene are SGHTA and FQGNSA. V was clipped by 0 bases and J by 7 bases, with 10 bases between them. CDR3 nucleotide sequence: TGTGCCAGCAGCTTAGCTAGGGTGGGCCAGCCCCAGCATTTT. This translates into CASSLARVGQPQHF.

This sequence joins TRBV27 and TRBJ1-1, with 8 bases fitting TRBD1. Per germline, CDR1 MNHEY and CDR2 SMNVEV (reference sequence). CDR3 length: 17 amino acids. The ends lost 4 bases at V and 1 base at J; junction bases unmatched: 11. For the CDR3, the DNA is TGTGCCAGCAGTTATGGAAGGACAGGGCCGGAGAACACTGAAGCTTTCTTT. This gives the protein CASSYGRTGPENTEAFF.

The chain has TRBV15 and TRBJ2-3; D may be TRBD1 (6 bases). The germline gives CDR1 LNHNV, CDR2 YYDKDF (reference sequence). The CDR3 contains 16 residues. The V gene lost 0 bases and the J gene lost 1 base, with 11 bases spanning the gap. CDR3 in amino acids: CATSRDAGDGTDTQYF. CDR3 DNA sequence: TGTGCCACCAGCAGAGACGCAGGGGACGGCACAGATACGCAGTATTTT.

This chain joins TRBV6-5 and TRBJ2-7, with 7 bases that match TRBD1. With 0 bases clipped from V and 4 bases from J, the junction kept 6 bases outside the gene matches. Germline-derived CDR1 and CDR2 are MNHEY and SVGAGI. The CDR3 runs 15 residues. The CDR3 DNA follows: TGTGCCAGCAGTTACTCGTACAGGGGTCAGTACGAGCAGTACTTC. Protein sequence: CASSYSYRGQYEQYF.

This chain uses TRBV6-5 with TRBJ1-1; D call uncertain. V dropped 0 bases and J dropped 2 bases, with 10 bases sitting between them. This CDR3 region has 15 residues. From germline, CDR1 is MNHEY and CDR2 SVGAGI. In nucleotides, the CDR3 is TGTGCCAGCAGTTACTCTACAGTACTAAACACTGAAGCTTTCTTT. Amino acid sequence: CASSYSTVLNTEAFF.

The chain recombines TRBV14 with TRBJ2-7; 7 nucleotides agree with TRBD1. This CDR3 comprises 14 residues. Germline CDR1 and CDR2: SGHDN and FVKESK. With 6 bases clipped from V and 2 bases from J, the junction kept 7 bases outside the gene matches. The CDR3 sequence is CASSLRTGPYEQYF. CDR3 sequence (DNA): TGTGCCAGCAGTCTTCGGACAGGACCCTACGAGCAGTACTTC.

The count of this clone is one. The chain couples TRBV7-9 to TRBJ2-2; 7 bases are shared with TRBD2. The V gene end was trimmed by 0 bases and the J gene end by 6 bases; junction bases not matched to a gene: 4. The CDR3 loop spans 15 amino acids. CDR1 and CDR2 (germline): SEHNR, FQNEAQ (reference sequence). The DNA of the CDR3 is TGTGCCAGCAGCTTAGCGGGAGGGCTGGCCGGGGAGCTGTTTTTT. Its translation: CASSLAGGLAGELFF.